Reported below is one T cell receptor (beta chain). The data derive from a study of control samples from healthy donors and cancer patients. Germline assignment: CDR1 SGHVS and CDR2 FNYEAQ. Trimming cost V 4 bases and J 1 base, with 15 bases left between them. This CDR3 region has 16 residues. Libraries were prepared by immunoSEQ multiplex PCR; TCRdb keeps only in-frame clonotypes and omits some of them. The top ten hold 1.3% to 1.5% of the sample, which has about 180,000 clones, almost 90% seen once. The V call is TRBV7-6, the J call TRBJ2-3; perhaps TRBD1 as D (6 bases). The clonotype originates from a woman between 45 and 60 years old in good health. Sequenced sample: blood. This CDR3 is CASSSPIEGGTDTQYF. CDR3 sequence (DNA): TGTGCCAGCAGCTCCCCGATCGAGGGGGGCACAGATACGCAGTATTTT.